This entry lists 12 T cell receptor beta chains sequenced from one sample in a study of blood T cells in healthy people across ages. A second about 7 to 11 cycle PCR used barcoded and J-beta primers. MiXCR was run by TCRdb on the 5' RACE reads, yielding one entry per CDR3 protein. The data show about 1 million distinct CDR3 sequences, less than 50% seen once. Source material: blood. These receptor sequences come from a woman between 55 and 75 years old in good health.

This clonotype occurred once. The chain is built from TRBV20-1 and TRBJ2-7, with 9 bases fitting TRBD1. This CDR3 has 15 amino acids. V shed 4 bases, J shed 7 bases, and the junction held 14 bases outside the gene matches. Looked up from germline, CDR1 is DFQATT and CDR2 is SNEGSKA (reference sequence). For the CDR3, the DNA is TGCAGTGCTAACCTCCGCGACAGGGGGACGCGGGAGCAGTACTTC. It specifies CSANLRDRGTREQYF.

This clonotype occurred many times. The rearrangement uses TRBV7-6 and TRBJ2-3, with unresolved D. The CDR3 is 14 amino acids. The germline CDR1 and CDR2 sequences are SGHVS and FNYEAQ. V was clipped by 3 bases and J by 2 bases, with 9 bases between them. The CDR3 sequence: CASSLALHTDTQYF. The CDR3 nucleotides read TGTGCCAGCAGCTTGGCTCTACACACAGATACGCAGTATTTT. The whole variable domain, remainder taken from reference TRBV7-6 and TRBJ2-3, is GAGVSQSPRYKVTKRGQDVALRCDPISGHVSLYWYRQALGQGPEFLTYFNYEAQQDKSGLPNDRFSAERPEGSISTLTIQRTEQRDSAMYRCASSLALHTDTQYFGPGTRLTVL.

J is TRBJ2-3 and V is TRBV5-1; 13 bases line up with TRBD2. V gave up 0 bases and J gave up 3 bases; unmatched junction bases: 4. The CDR3 covers 17 residues. The germline V gene encodes CDR1 SGHRS and CDR2 YFSETQ. In DNA form, the CDR3 reads TGCGCCAGCAGCTTGGCCGGGACTAGCGGGATGACAGATACGCAGTATTTT. Translated, it gives CASSLAGTSGMTDTQYF.

This rearrangement joins TRBV20-1 to TRBJ1-2; no firm D call. The V gene's germline CDR1 is DFQATT and CDR2 SNEGSKA (reference sequence). The CDR3 is made up of 13 amino acids. V lost 3 bases, J lost 6 bases, and 14 bases lay in between. The CDR3 coding sequence is TGCAGTGCTAGTCCCACTGAGCTCGATGGCTACACCTTC. It codes for CSASPTELDGYTF.

In its sample, this clonotype was seen a few times. For the CDR3, the DNA is TGCAGTGCTAAGGGACAGATGAACTACGAGCAGTACTTC. Translation gives CSAKGQMNYEQYF. This sequence joins TRBV20-1 and TRBJ2-7, with TRBD1 matching 7 bases. The CDR3 contains 13 residues. The ends lost 4 bases at V and 3 bases at J; junction bases unmatched: 6. The germline V gene has CDR1 DFQATT and CDR2 SNEGSKA (reference sequence).

Turning to this clonotype: A much larger clonotype is one base distant, so this may be a read error. V gene TRBV7-9 combines with J gene TRBJ1-2; TRBD1 is a possible D gene (5 bases). CDR3 size: 12 residues. Germline-derived CDR1 and CDR2 are SEHNR and FQNEAQ (reference sequence). The CDR3 DNA sequence: TGTTCCAGCAGCTTTGGGACGAGCGGCTACACCTTC. Encoded protein: CSSSFGTSGYTF.

The chain joins TRBV7-6 to TRBJ2-3; no clear D gene. V lost 8 bases, J lost 2 bases, and 23 bases lay in between. Germline values: CDR1 SGHVS, CDR2 FNYEAQ. CDR3 length equals 17 residues. The CDR3 region is CASSLNLGASYTDTQYF. DNA for the CDR3: TGTGCCAGCTCGCTAAACCTTGGCGCATCCTACACAGATACGCAGTATTTT.

This clonotype was detected only a few times. The rearrangement joins TRBV4-1 to TRBJ2-7; D call uncertain. V was cut by 3 bases and J by 2 bases, with 11 bases left in between. CDR3 length: 14 amino acids. The germline V gene has CDR1 MGHRA and CDR2 YSYEKL. CDR3 protein: CASSQASTTYEQYF. CDR3 DNA sequence: TGCGCCAGCAGCCAGGCTAGTACCACCTACGAGCAGTACTTC.

The chain is built from TRBV20-1 and TRBJ2-7, with D perhaps TRBD2 (6 bases). Per the germline V gene, CDR1 is DFQATT and CDR2 is SNEGSKA (reference sequence). V lost 2 bases to trimming and J lost 0 bases, with 26 bases between them. The CDR3 has 19 amino acids. CDR3 in DNA: TGCAGTGCTAGATCTCAGCGACCTCGGGCGGGGCTCAGCTCCTACGAGCAGTACTTC. It specifies CSARSQRPRAGLSSYEQYF.

This clonotype has only a few counts. The genes are TRBV24-1 and TRBJ2-1, with D maybe TRBD1 (5 bases). Germline assignment: CDR1 KGHDR and CDR2 SFDVKD. V was trimmed by 3 bases and J by 5 bases, leaving 16 bases between them. The CDR3 runs 16 residues. CDR3 DNA: TGTGCCACCAGTGATGGGGCGGCTCGCCCGAACAATGAGCAGTTCTTC. It codes for CATSDGAARPNNEQFF.

This clonotype was seen a few times. The chain combines TRBV20-1 with TRBJ2-5, with 8 positions matching TRBD2. Germline assignment: CDR1 DFQATT and CDR2 SNEGSKA (reference sequence). CDR3 length equals 14 residues. The trim removed 0 bases at V and 3 bases at J, leaving 3 bases unmatched. The CDR3 loop reads CSARDRREEETQYF. For the CDR3, the DNA is TGCAGTGCTAGAGATCGGCGGGAGGAAGAGACCCAGTACTTC.

V and J are TRBV12-3 or TRBV12-4 and TRBJ2-1; tentative D call: TRBD1 (5 bases). The V and J ends lost 3 bases and 4 bases respectively, with 7 bases between them. The CDR3 has 13 residues. CDR3 DNA: TGTGCCAGCAGTTTTGGGGCTTACAATGAGCAGTTCTTC. Residues: CASSFGAYNEQFF.